A single sample gave rise to the 32 T cell receptor beta chains below, sequenced in a study of cytomegalovirus exposure and HLA in healthy donors. The PCR used 60 Vbeta and 13 Jbeta primers. Sequencing used immunoSEQ multiplex PCR; TCRdb keeps in-frame clones, though not all of them. The top ten clones hold around 1.4% of a sample with 150,000 to 170,000 clones, roughly four fifths of them seen once. What was sequenced was PBMCs. The receptors shown here come from a young man in good health and CMV-seronegative.

The V gene is TRBV4-1, the J gene TRBJ2-3, with 9 bases that match TRBD2. Trimming took 1 base from V and 2 from J; bases not matched to a gene: 10. CDR3 size: 18 residues. The germline CDR1 and CDR2 sequences are MGHRA and YSYEKL. DNA for the CDR3: TGCGCCAGCAGCCAAGGGAGGGGCGGGAGGGCCGACACAGATACGCAGTATTTT. Translated, it gives CASSQGRGGRADTDTQYF.

V and J are TRBV30 and TRBJ2-1; 7 nucleotides match TRBD2. The V and J ends lost 0 bases and 6 bases, in that order; junction bases with no gene match: 2. Germline V gene lookup returns CDR1 GTSNPN and CDR2 SVGIG (reference sequence). The CDR3 extends over 13 amino acids. CDR3 bases: TGTGCCTGGAGTGTGGGGGGGATCAATGAGCAGTTCTTC. Protein product: CAWSVGGINEQFF.

This clone was recorded a few times. This rearrangement joins TRBV30 to TRBJ1-1, with 7 positions matching TRBD1. This CDR3 is 14 amino acids long. Germline CDR1 reads GTSNPN; CDR2 reads SVGIG (reference sequence). With V trimmed by 4 bases and J by 0 bases, 5 bases remained unmatched. The DNA of the CDR3 is TGTGCCTGGAACCGACAGGGCCTGAACACTGAAGCTTTCTTT. This sequence encodes CAWNRQGLNTEAFF.

This chain uses TRBV7-2 with TRBJ2-6, with 7 bases that match TRBD1. The CDR3 consists of 15 residues. V shed 5 bases, J shed 2 bases, and the junction held 3 bases outside the gene matches. Per germline, CDR1 SGHTA and CDR2 FQGNSA. The CDR3 DNA reads TGTGCCAGCAGCCCTACAGGGGCTGGGGCCAACGTCCTGACTTTC. Translating gives CASSPTGAGANVLTF.

The chain joins TRBV25-1 to TRBJ2-4, with 11 bases aligning to TRBD1. The V gene's germline CDR1 is MGHDK and CDR2 SYGVNS. V was clipped by 0 bases and J by 5 bases; unmatched bases: 9. The CDR3 has 18 residues. CDR3 coding DNA: TGTGCCAGCAGTGAATATAACGGGGACAGGGGGGACGAAAACATTCAGTACTTC. Translation: CASSEYNGDRGDENIQYF.

V and J are TRBV7-9 and TRBJ2-2, with a possible D match to TRBD1 (5 bases). Germline V gene lookup returns CDR1 SEHNR and CDR2 FQNEAQ (reference sequence). CDR3 length equals 10 residues. In DNA, the CDR3 is TGTGCTGGCAGGGCCGGGGAGCTGTTTTTT. Translating gives CAGRAGELFF. Combining the CDR3 with reference TRBV7-9 and TRBJ2-2 gives the whole variable domain DTGVSQNPRHKITKRGQNVTFRCDPISEHNRLYWYRQTLGQGPEFLTYFQNEAQLEKSRLLSDRFSAERPKGSFSTLEIQRTEQGDSAMYLCAGRAGELFFGEGSRLTVL.

This chain connects TRBV19 to TRBJ2-3, with D unclear. Germline lookup yields CDR1 LNHDA and CDR2 SQIVND (reference sequence). Trimming removed 1 base from V and 3 bases from J, with 8 bases in between. The CDR3 is 14 amino acids. In DNA, the CDR3 is TGTGCCAGTAGTATAGCCCTAAGAACAGATACGCAGTATTTT. As protein: CASSIALRTDTQYF. Drawing the rest from reference TRBV19 and TRBJ2-3, the complete variable domain is DGGITQSPKYLFRKEGQNVTLSCEQNLNHDAMYWYRQDPGQGLRLIYYSQIVNDFQKGDIAEGYSVSREKKESFPLTVTSAQKNPTAFYLCASSIALRTDTQYFGPGTRLTVL.

A few counts support this clone. The chain has TRBV2 and TRBJ1-5; 9 bases line up with TRBD1. This CDR3 comprises 15 residues. V dropped 4 bases and J dropped 6; count of bases not matched to a gene: 7. Germline V gene lookup returns CDR1 SNHLY and CDR2 FYNNEI. CDR3 protein: CASSGQGGEGQPQHF. CDR3 bases: TGTGCCAGCAGTGGACAGGGGGGCGAAGGTCAGCCCCAGCATTTT. Complete variable domain (other parts from reference TRBV2 and TRBJ1-5): EPEVTQTPSHQVTQMGQEVILRCVPISNHLYFYWYRQILGQKVEFLVSFYNNEISEKSEIFDDQFSVERPDGSNFTLKIRSTKLEDSAMYFCASSGQGGEGQPQHFGDGTRLSIL.

This chain joins TRBV14 and TRBJ1-1, with D unclear. Trimming stripped 2 bases from V and 3 bases from J, with 7 bases between. This CDR3 has 13 residues. The V gene's germline CDR1 is SGHDN and CDR2 FVKESK. Here the CDR3 DNA reads TGTGCCAGCAGCCAACAGGAGGACACTGAAGCTTTCTTT. Translating gives CASSQQEDTEAFF.

The chain couples TRBV7-9 to TRBJ2-1; TRBD1 might be the D (6 bases). The length of the CDR3 is 16 residues. The germline CDR1 and CDR2 sequences are SEHNR and FQNEAQ (reference sequence). The V end was cut by 1 base, the J end by 4 bases, with 14 bases between. CDR3 sequence reads: CASSLGGQLEYNEQFF. The CDR3 DNA reads TGTGCCAGCAGCTTAGGAGGACAGCTGGAATACAATGAGCAGTTCTTC.

The CDR3 spells CASSQDWAQNTEAFF. In nucleotides, the CDR3 is TGCGCCAGCAGCCAAGATTGGGCACAGAACACTGAAGCTTTCTTT. The rearrangement joins TRBV4-3 to TRBJ1-1, with D hard to call. Germline V gene data show CDR1 as LGHNA and CDR2 as YSLEER. The CDR3 has 15 amino acids. Trimming stripped 0 bases from V and 1 base from J, with 9 bases between.

The rearrangement joins TRBV5-6 to TRBJ2-1, with D uncertain. The CDR3 is made up of 13 amino acids. Per the germline V gene, CDR1 is SGHDT and CDR2 is YYEEEE. Trimming removed 1 base from V and 10 bases from J, with 12 bases in between. CDR3 DNA sequence: TGTGCCAGCAGCTTGATCTCCCTCGGGGAGCAGTTCTTC. Protein sequence: CASSLISLGEQFF.

This clone was observed a handful of times. The rearrangement joins TRBV11-3 to TRBJ2-3, with TRBD2 matching 7 bases. Germline-derived CDR1 and CDR2 are SGHNT and YENEEA. J gave up 8 bases and V 3 bases, and 5 bases lay outside the gene matches. The CDR3 covers 13 residues. CDR3 in DNA: TGTGCCAGCAGCTTCCATCCGGGGGGTACGCAGTATTTT. Its protein is CASSFHPGGTQYF.

The chain links TRBV19 to TRBJ1-2; 8 positions agree with TRBD1. This CDR3 contains 13 residues. Germline V gives CDR1 LNHDA, CDR2 SQIVND (reference sequence). After removal of 4 bases from V and 8 bases from J, the junction contained 6 bases not matched to a gene. CDR3 coding DNA: TGTGCCAGTAGTAAGACAGGGGAGATAGGCTACACCTTC. This codes for CASSKTGEIGYTF.

This clone appeared a few times. J is TRBJ2-7 and V is TRBV5-4; a possible D gene is TRBD2 (5 bases). Trimming pared 0 bases from V and 7 bases from J, leaving 14 bases between. CDR1 SGHNT and CDR2 YYREEE come from the germline V gene (reference sequence). The CDR3 loop spans 14 amino acids. CDR3 sequence (DNA): TGTGCCAGCAGCTTGGCGGTCGAGGGTGGTGAGCAGTACTTC. This gives the protein CASSLAVEGGEQYF.

V is TRBV5-6 and J is TRBJ1-1, with D hard to call. Germline V CDR1 and CDR2: SGHDT, YYEEEE. Trimming removed 2 bases at V and 4 bases at J, with 12 bases between. The length of the CDR3 is 14 residues. The CDR3 here is CASSFFSPRTEAFF. Written as DNA, the CDR3 is TGTGCCAGCAGCTTCTTTAGCCCACGCACTGAAGCTTTCTTT.

The chain has TRBV5-1 and TRBJ2-7, with 13 bases fitting TRBD2. Trimming removed 4 bases from V and 0 bases from J; junction bases left unmatched: 10. CDR3 length: 18 residues. Germline V gene lookup returns CDR1 SGHRS and CDR2 YFSETQ. The CDR3 loop reads CASSRTGLAGVASYEQYF. The CDR3 bases are TGCGCCAGCAGCCGTACCGGACTAGCGGGAGTGGCCTCCTACGAGCAGTACTTC.

The V gene is TRBV7-2, the J gene TRBJ2-1, with a weak D call TRBD1 (6 bases). CDR1 and CDR2 (germline): SGHTA, FQGNSA. V dropped 5 bases and J dropped 4 bases, with 9 bases sitting between them. This CDR3 has 13 residues. The CDR3 spells CASSGTKYNEQFF. The CDR3 coding sequence is TGTGCCAGCAGCGGGACAAAATACAATGAGCAGTTCTTC.

The chain employs TRBV30 and TRBJ2-6; 12 nucleotides align to TRBD1. Germline values: CDR1 GTSNPN, CDR2 SVGIG (reference sequence). V was clipped by 6 bases and J by 2 bases; unmatched bases: 14. The CDR3 runs to 19 residues. The CDR3 DNA reads TGTGCCTGCCTTTCAGAAGGGACAGGGGGCAGGGCTGGGGCCAACGTCCTGACTTTC. Translation gives CACLSEGTGGRAGANVLTF.

This clone was recorded once. This chain's CDR3 is CASSWRSEASTEAFF. The CDR3 nucleotides are TGTGCCAGCAGCTGGAGGTCCGAGGCGAGCACTGAAGCTTTCTTT. V gene TRBV7-2 combines with J gene TRBJ1-1, with D hard to call. V was clipped by 4 bases and J by 4 bases, with 16 bases between them. CDR3 size: 15 residues. Germline V lookup: CDR1 SGHTA, CDR2 FQGNSA.

The J gene is TRBJ1-4, the V gene TRBV19; a possible D gene is TRBD1 (6 bases). There are 15 residues in the CDR3. Germline V gene data show CDR1 as LNHDA and CDR2 as SQIVND (reference sequence). V lost 7 bases, J lost 0 bases, and 12 bases lay in between. The CDR3 region has the DNA TGTGCCAGTACCCCTGAGGGGGCAACTAATGAAAAACTGTTTTTT. It is translated as CASTPEGATNEKLFF. The full variable domain, its missing parts supplied by reference TRBV19 and TRBJ1-4, is DGGITQSPKYLFRKEGQNVTLSCEQNLNHDAMYWYRQDPGQGLRLIYYSQIVNDFQKGDIAEGYSVSREKKESFPLTVTSAQKNPTAFYLCASTPEGATNEKLFFGSGTQLSVL.

The gene calls are TRBV2 and TRBJ2-2, with D possibly being TRBD1 (5 bases). V shed 2 bases and J shed 8 bases, with 9 bases lying between them. The germline V gene has CDR1 SNHLY and CDR2 FYNNEI. The CDR3 consists of 13 residues. CDR3 bases: TGTGCCAGCAGTGAAAGGACACTTGGGGAGCTGTTTTTT. Its translation is CASSERTLGELFF.

V and J are TRBV6-5 and TRBJ2-3, with a tentative D call TRBD2 (5 bases). This CDR3 has 15 residues. Germline assignment: CDR1 MNHEY and CDR2 SVGAGI. V was trimmed by 4 bases and J by 0 bases, leaving 11 bases between them. Here the CDR3 reads CASSFSGASTDTQYF. CDR3 DNA sequence: TGTGCCAGCAGTTTCAGCGGAGCTAGCACAGATACGCAGTATTTT.

The chain uses TRBV6-6 and TRBJ1-5; D remains unclear. The CDR3 consists of 12 residues. The germline V gene has CDR1 MNHNY and CDR2 SVGAGI (reference sequence). Trimming removed 4 bases at V and 6 bases at J, with 7 bases between. The CDR3 here is CASSSVSQPQHF. The CDR3 nucleotides read TGTGCCAGCAGTTCTGTCAGTCAGCCCCAGCATTTT.

V usage is TRBV2 and J usage is TRBJ1-2; the D is unclear. The CDR3 is made up of 13 amino acids. Germline assignment: CDR1 SNHLY and CDR2 FYNNEI. Deletions cut 2 bases from V and 7 bases from J, with 11 bases between. This CDR3 reads CASSENPPGGYTF. The CDR3, as DNA: TGTGCCAGCAGTGAAAATCCACCGGGTGGCTACACCTTC.

The genes are TRBV4-3 and TRBJ2-5; 12 bases are a match to TRBD2. The germline V gene has CDR1 LGHNA and CDR2 YSLEER. This CDR3 comprises 16 residues. Unmatched junction bases numbered 6, after V lost 3 bases and J lost 4 bases. The CDR3 DNA is TGCGCCAGCAGCCAGGGAGGACTAGCGGGATCAGAGACCCAGTACTTC. Its translation is CASSQGGLAGSETQYF.

The rearrangement links TRBV19 to TRBJ2-7, with D perhaps matching TRBD1 (6 bases). The germline V and J ends were trimmed by 3 bases and 6 bases, with 15 bases remaining between them. CDR1 and CDR2 (germline): LNHDA, SQIVND (reference sequence). CDR3 length equals 14 residues. The CDR3 loop reads CASSMGGWGREQYF. CDR3 bases: TGTGCCAGTAGTATGGGCGGATGGGGGCGCGAGCAGTACTTC.

The chain uses TRBV27 and TRBJ2-1; tentative D call: TRBD1 (6 bases). The CDR3 spans 13 residues. Trimming removed 6 bases from V and 4 bases from J, with 10 bases in between. CDR1 is MNHEY, CDR2 SMNVEV, per germline (reference sequence). CDR3 amino acids: CASSGQPYNEQFF. The CDR3 DNA is TGTGCCAGCAGCGGACAGCCATACAATGAGCAGTTCTTC.

The CDR3 loop is CASSLASGEQFF. The CDR3 DNA reads TGTGCCAGCAGCTTAGCGTCGGGAGAGCAGTTCTTC. This chain links TRBV7-2 with TRBJ2-1; D possibly corresponds to TRBD2 (5 bases). This CDR3 is built from 12 residues. Between the trimmed V and J ends, which lost 0 bases and 10 bases, there was a span of 7 bases. Per germline, CDR1 SGHTA and CDR2 FQGNSA.

The chain combines TRBV7-8 with TRBJ2-3; 9 positions match TRBD2. J was trimmed by 2 bases and V by 3 bases; bases with no gene match: 15. The germline gives CDR1 SGHVS, CDR2 FQNEAQ. The CDR3 is 19 amino acids. The CDR3 DNA reads as TGTGCCAGCAGCTTCCTACCACCCTCGACTAGCGGATACACAGATACGCAGTATTTT. This encodes CASSFLPPSTSGYTDTQYF. Based on the CDR3 plus reference TRBV7-8 and TRBJ2-3, the full variable domain is GAGVSQSPRYKVAKRGQDVALRCDPISGHVSLFWYQQALGQGPEFLTYFQNEAQLDKSGLPSDRFFAERPEGSVSTLKIQRTQQEDSAVYLCASSFLPPSTSGYTDTQYFGPGTRLTVL.

The chain is built from TRBV19 and TRBJ1-5, with D possibly being TRBD1 (6 bases). The CDR3 has 15 residues. Germline CDR1 and CDR2: LNHDA and SQIVND (reference sequence). V was shortened by 6 bases and J by 1 base, with 13 bases between the two germline ends. The CDR3 sequence is CASSNRELSNQPQHF. The DNA for the CDR3 is TGTGCCAGTAGCAACAGGGAATTGAGCAATCAGCCCCAGCATTTT.

The V and J genes are TRBV10-3 and TRBJ1-3; TRBD1 matches 8 bases. The germline V gene has CDR1 ENHRY and CDR2 SYGVKD. With V trimmed by 2 bases and J by 3 bases, 6 bases remained unmatched. The CDR3 has 16 residues. CDR3 region: CAISETRQGIGNTIYF. The CDR3 region has the DNA TGTGCCATCAGTGAGACCCGACAGGGGATTGGAAACACCATATATTTT.